The 11 T cell receptor beta chains presented below share a single source sample, sequenced in a study of blood T cells in healthy people across ages. Then a second PCR, running roughly 7 to 11 cycles, was carried out with a sample-barcoded 5' primer and a J-beta primer mix. TCRdb reprocessed the 5' RACE reads with MiXCR, giving one entry per CDR3 protein. The sample holds some 1.5 million distinct CDR3 sequences; approximately 42% are singletons and the top ten take about 4.1%. The sample taken for sequencing was blood. The receptor source for this set is a woman aged 18 to 35 in good health.

V gene TRBV21-1 combines with J gene TRBJ1-2. TRBV21-1 corresponds to a pseudogene. The CDR3 loop spans 15 amino acids. CDR3 sequence: CASSDRSQLTIGYTF. The DNA of the CDR3 is TGTGCCAGCAGCGATCGGTCTCAGCTTACTATAGGCTACACCTTC.

The V and J genes are TRBV12-3 or TRBV12-4 and TRBJ1-5, with D unclear. Trimming left V 6 bases short and J 8 bases short, with 17 bases between. The CDR3 length is 14 residues. CDR3 coding DNA: TGTGCCAGCAGCCCTGACGCGGGATACGAGCCCCAGCATTTT. The encoded protein is CASSPDAGYEPQHF.

This clonotype was seen only a few times. This chain uses TRBV10-3 with TRBJ1-6; TRBD1 is a possible D gene (5 bases). In germline, CDR1 is ENHRY, CDR2 SYGVKD. The CDR3 totals 16 residues. Between the trimmed V and J ends, which lost 2 bases and 1 base, there was a span of 9 bases. The CDR3 sequence: CAISENRGSYNSPLHF. The DNA of the CDR3 is TGTGCCATCAGTGAGAATAGGGGATCCTATAATTCACCCCTCCACTTT.

In this sample, this clonotype turned up a few times. The chain links TRBV12-3 or TRBV12-4 to TRBJ2-7; 7 nucleotides align to TRBD2. After removal of 3 bases from V and 1 base from J, the junction contained 6 bases not matched to a gene. The CDR3 consists of 15 residues. This chain's CDR3 is CASSFGGKASYEQYF. The CDR3 nucleotides read TGTGCCAGCAGTTTCGGGGGGAAGGCTTCCTACGAGCAGTACTTC.

This chain joins TRBV25-1 and TRBJ2-3; D unresolved. From germline, CDR1 is MGHDK and CDR2 SYGVNS. Trimming cost V 3 bases and J 2 bases, with 6 bases left between them. The CDR3 length is 13 residues. CDR3 protein: CASSDPPTDTQYF. CDR3 bases: TGTGCCAGCAGTGACCCCCCCACAGATACGCAGTATTTT.

In this sample, this clonotype turned up once. J is TRBJ2-5 and V is TRBV18, with D possibly matching TRBD2 (6 bases). Germline CDR1 reads KGHSH; CDR2 reads LQKENI. Deletions cut 2 bases from V and 3 bases from J, with 19 bases between. The CDR3 sequence is 17 residues long. This CDR3 is CASSPNRRGTGEETQYF. CDR3 bases: TGTGCCAGCTCACCAAACCGCCGGGGGACGGGGGAAGAGACCCAGTACTTC.

This clonotype came up a few times. This rearrangement joins TRBV7-9 to TRBJ1-3; no reliable D call. V gave up 3 bases and J gave up 8 bases, with 8 bases separating them. This CDR3 has 12 amino acids. Germline CDR1 SEHNR, CDR2 FQNEAQ (reference sequence). CDR3 sequence reads: CASSFPGDTIYF. CDR3 nucleotide sequence: TGTGCCAGCAGCTTCCCTGGGGACACCATATATTTT.

This clonotype appeared a single time. The chain links TRBV30 to TRBJ2-5, with TRBD2 matching 9 bases. Germline CDR1 reads GTSNPN; CDR2 reads SVGIG (reference sequence). The CDR3 length is 13 residues. Losses at the gene ends were 5 bases for V and 11 bases for J; bases not matched to a gene: 12. The CDR3 DNA is TGTGCCTGGCAGGGACTAGCCTACAATGAGCAGTACTTC. Its translation is CAWQGLAYNEQYF.

This clonotype was found once. The junction and the germline gene differ at one end; a read error may be behind it. The genes are TRBV28 and TRBJ2-1, with 7 positions matching TRBD2. Germline V lookup: CDR1 MDHEN, CDR2 SYDVKM. This CDR3 spans 14 amino acids. The CDR3 reads CASSPRTSGNEQLF. The DNA of the CDR3 is TGTGCCAGCAGTCCTCGGACTAGTGGCAATGAGCAGTTATTC.

In its sample, this clonotype was seen a few times. The chain combines TRBV21-1 with TRBJ2-1. TRBV21-1 represents a pseudogene. The CDR3 loop spans 10 amino acids. The CDR3 DNA sequence: TGTGCCGAAAGATACAATGAGCAGTTCTTC. Translated: CAERYNEQFF.

V gene TRBV28 combines with J gene TRBJ2-6; D remains ambiguous. This CDR3 has 15 residues. Germline assignment: CDR1 MDHEN and CDR2 SYDVKM. V shed 6 bases and J shed 0 bases, with 9 bases lying between them. As DNA, the CDR3 is TGTGCCAGCAGAGCACGTAGCTCTGGGGCCAACGTCCTGACTTTC. Translating it yields CASRARSSGANVLTF.